The sequence of this TCR beta chain was determined in a study of blood T cell repertoires in COVID-19. At the level of the study: The United States, Italy and Spain supplied acute and convalescent COVID-19 samples. T cells, B-cell-depleted T cells, or PBMCs supplied cDNA or gDNA.

V was cut by 5 bases and J by 5 bases, with 9 bases left in between. Germline V gene data show CDR1 as LGHNT and CDR2 as FRNRAP. The CDR3 length is 13 residues. Source study methods: Scientists estimated how many nucleated cells there were by amplifying reference gene primers. Assay used: immunoSEQ multiplex PCR; TCRdb lists only in-frame clones, some missing. V and J calls and clone size follow that table, whereas D and trimming were derived from the DNA. The sample records roughly 340,000 clones, about nine tenths being singletons. A Seattle source enrolled patients during active infection and followed them longitudinally.

Sequenced material: peripheral blood. The sequence came from a woman aged 70-85 years with COVID-19, enrolled during active disease. The rearrangement uses TRBV12-5 and TRBJ2-2; TRBD1 might be the D (5 bases). CDR3 loop: CASGPQETGELFF. The DNA of the CDR3 is TGTGCTAGTGGTCCACAGGAGACCGGGGAGCTGTTTTTT.